Reported below is one T cell receptor beta chain. The antigen is undetermined. Viral peptide pools were used in the ViraFEST assay to expand antigen-specific CD4+ T cells, and sequencing came afterward. Culture lasted roughly eleven days before CD4+ T cell isolation. By PCR, the person was confirmed to have had SARS-CoV-2 infection between March and December 2020. Participants received two doses of either the BNT162b2 or mRNA-1273 vaccine. Half-medium exchanges with IL-2 medium took place on days 3 and 7. The sample comes from a study of vaccination effects on CD4 cells after COVID-19. Findings of the study overall: Infection- and vaccine-induced clones contracted markedly late after vaccination.

The CDR3 extends over 17 amino acids. Germline lookup yields CDR1 LGHNA and CDR2 YNFKEQ. Trimming left V 0 bases short and J 6 bases short, with 15 bases between. Measured with immunoSEQ multiplex PCR; TCRdb has only the in-frame clones, and not every one. The sample has 14,000 or so clones, roughly 78% seen once. J is TRBJ1-6 and V is TRBV4-2; D gene ambiguous. The sequence was obtained from a human donor who had a prior SARS-CoV-2 infection. This material consisted of CD4+ T cells from PBMCs cultured with HCoV-NL63 spike peptides, taken after COVID-19 vaccination. CDR3 DNA sequence: TGTGCCAGCAGCCAAGAGTCACAGCGATCGCTTAATTCACCCCTCCACTTT. Its protein is CASSQESQRSLNSPLHF.